The clone carrying this T cell receptor beta chain was observed a few times. Its target is unknown. The data belong to a study of identical twins. Findings and limits, study-wide: Abundant beta clonotypes from cord blood bore fewer insertions; memory repertoires lacked this pattern. The study found excess low generation probability among twin-shared out-of-frame alpha sequences.

There are 17 residues in the CDR3. After removal of 6 bases from V and 5 bases from J, the junction contained 15 bases not matched to a gene. The V gene's germline CDR1 is SNHLY and CDR2 FYNNEI. MiXCR was run by TCRdb on the 5' RACE reads, yielding one entry per CDR3 protein. The sample contains around 250,000 distinct CDR3 sequences, roughly 7.1% of which appear only once. These records were also assigned to another study, of T cells expressing NK-cell markers.

The genes are TRBV2 and TRBJ2-1; 8 bases are a match to TRBD2. The specimen was CD8+ T cells sorted from blood. The clonotype comes from a woman aged 18-30 years in good health. CDR3: CASSAYGSAGANNEQFF. As DNA, the CDR3 is TGTGCCAGCAGCGCCTACGGTTCAGCGGGGGCGAACAATGAGCAGTTCTTC.